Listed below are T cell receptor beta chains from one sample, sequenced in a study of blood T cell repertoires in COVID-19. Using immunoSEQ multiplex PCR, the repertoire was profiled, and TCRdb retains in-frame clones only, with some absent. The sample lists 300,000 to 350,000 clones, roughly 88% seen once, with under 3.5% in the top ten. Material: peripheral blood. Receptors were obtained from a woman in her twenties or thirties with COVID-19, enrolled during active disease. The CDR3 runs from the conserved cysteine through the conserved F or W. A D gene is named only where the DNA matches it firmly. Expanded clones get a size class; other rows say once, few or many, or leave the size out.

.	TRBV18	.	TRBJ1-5	CASSLQGYTNQPQHF	TGTGCCAGCTCACTACAGGGCTACACCAATCAGCCCCAGCATTTT
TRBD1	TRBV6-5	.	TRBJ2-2	CASSRTGAGELFF	TGTGCCAGCAGCCGTACAGGGGCCGGGGAGCTGTTTTTT
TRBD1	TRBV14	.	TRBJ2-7	CASSRTGGSYEQYF	TGTGCCAGCAGCCGGACAGGGGGGTCCTACGAGCAGTACTTC
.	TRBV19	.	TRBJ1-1	CASSKPGENTEAFF	TGTGCCAGTAGTAAACCGGGAGAGAACACTGAAGCTTTCTTT
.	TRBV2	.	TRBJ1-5	CASSELTSGNQPQHF	TGTGCCAGCAGTGAATTGACTAGCGGGAATCAGCCCCAGCATTTT
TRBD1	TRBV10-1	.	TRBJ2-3	CASSRDRPGTDTQYF	TGCGCCAGCAGTAGGGACAGGCCCGGCACAGATACGCAGTATTTT
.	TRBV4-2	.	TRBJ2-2	CASSQEIEGDTGELFF	TGTGCCAGCAGCCAAGAGATTGAGGGAGACACCGGGGAGCTGTTTTTT
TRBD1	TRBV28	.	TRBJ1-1	CASRGDSHDTEAFF	TGTGCCAGCAGGGGGGACAGCCACGACACTGAAGCTTTCTTT
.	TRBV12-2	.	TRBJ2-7	CASRYRGSGDRFEQYF	TGTGCAAGTCGCTATCGGGGCAGCGGGGACCGGTTTGAGCAGTACTTC
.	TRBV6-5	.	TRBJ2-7	CASSYSGSGGGRYF	TGTGCCAGCAGTTACTCGGGAAGCGGAGGGGGCCGGTACTTC
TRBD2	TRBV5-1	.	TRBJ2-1	CASSLGASGRIDEQFF	TGCGCCAGCAGCTTGGGGGCTAGCGGGAGGATCGATGAGCAGTTCTTC
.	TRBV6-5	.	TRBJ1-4	CATLQEMNEKLFF	TGTGCCACCCTACAGGAGATGAATGAAAAACTGTTTTTT
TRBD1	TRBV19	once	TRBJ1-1	CASSIGEGQGAAFF	TGTGCCAGTAGTATAGGAGAGGGACAGGGGGCGGCTTTCTTT
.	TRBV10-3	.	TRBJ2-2	CAISVQNTGELFF	TGTGCCATCAGTGTTCAGAACACCGGGGAGCTGTTTTTT
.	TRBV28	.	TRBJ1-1	CASSVQGYTEAFF	TGTGCCAGCAGTGTACAGGGCTACACTGAAGCTTTCTTT
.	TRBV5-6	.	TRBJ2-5	CASSLDAGRGQETQYF	TGTGCCAGCAGCTTGGACGCGGGACGCGGCCAAGAGACCCAGTACTTC
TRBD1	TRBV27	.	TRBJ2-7	CASTGQGVEQYF	TGTGCCAGCACCGGACAGGGGGTCGAGCAGTACTTC
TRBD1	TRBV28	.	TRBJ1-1	CASSYRGTEAFF	TGTGCCAGCAGTTACAGGGGTACTGAAGCTTTCTTT
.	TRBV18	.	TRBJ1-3	CASSPLDIGASGNTIYF	TGTGCCAGCTCACCACTCGACATTGGGGCGTCAGGAAACACCATATATTTT
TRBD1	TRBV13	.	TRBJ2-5	CASSLEGTGGRETQYF	TGTGCCAGCAGCTTAGAGGGGACAGGGGGCCGAGAGACCCAGTACTTC
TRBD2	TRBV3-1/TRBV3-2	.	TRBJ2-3	CASSQGGLDPTDTQYF	TGTGCCAGCAGCCAAGGTGGACTAGACCCCACAGATACGCAGTATTTT
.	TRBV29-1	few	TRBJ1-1	CSVEDRWGENTEAFF	TGCAGCGTTGAAGATCGGTGGGGGGAGAACACTGAAGCTTTCTTT
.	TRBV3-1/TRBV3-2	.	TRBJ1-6	CASSQVASNSPLHF	TGTGCCAGCAGCCAAGTGGCCAGTAATTCACCCCTCCACTTT
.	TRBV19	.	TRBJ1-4	CASSRDRNPNEKLFF	TGTGCCAGTAGCCGTGACAGAAACCCTAATGAAAAACTGTTTTTT
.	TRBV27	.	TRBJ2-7	CASSLATNGYEQYF	TGTGCCAGCAGTTTAGCCACAAATGGCTACGAGCAGTACTTC
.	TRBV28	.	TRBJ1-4	CASTSGDEKLFF	TGTGCCAGCACCTCCGGGGATGAAAAACTGTTTTTT
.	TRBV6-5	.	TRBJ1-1	CASERESGTEAFF	TGTGCCAGCGAGAGGGAGAGTGGCACTGAAGCTTTCTTT
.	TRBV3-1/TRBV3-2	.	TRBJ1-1	CASSSRSNTEAFF	TGTGCCAGCAGCTCTCGGAGCAACACTGAAGCTTTCTTT
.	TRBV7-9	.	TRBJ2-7	CASSLYRGSPAEQYF	TGTGCCAGCAGCTTATACCGGGGGAGTCCTGCCGAGCAGTACTTC
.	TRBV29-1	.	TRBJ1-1	CSVRSAGEGIGTEAFF	TGCAGCGTCAGATCGGCGGGAGAAGGTATTGGCACTGAAGCTTTCTTT
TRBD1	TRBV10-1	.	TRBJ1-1	CASSGQGATEAFF	TGCGCCAGCAGTGGACAGGGGGCTACTGAAGCTTTCTTT
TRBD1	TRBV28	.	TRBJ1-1	CASPGPDRGMVRAFF	TGTGCCAGCCCGGGACCGGACAGGGGAATGGTTCGAGCTTTCTTT